This section outlines one T cell receptor (beta chain) sequence together with its context. Its antigen is currently unknown. These data are taken from a study of post-analysis software for immune sequencing data. Overall study findings and caveats: Patients had higher frequencies than controls of five TRBV segments, including TRBV5-6, TRBV5-1 and TRBV20-1.

Prepared TCR beta cDNA libraries contained unique molecular identifiers. MiXCR was run by TCRdb on the PCR reads, yielding one entry per CDR3 protein. The data contain 550,000 to 700,000 distinct CDR3 sequences, roughly 45% of them singletons. The V gene's germline CDR1 is DFQATT and CDR2 SNEGSKA (reference sequence). Trimming took 1 base from V and 4 from J, leaving 1 base between them. The CDR3 has 10 residues. This TCR was sampled from a girl between 5 and 17 years old with multiple sclerosis. The sample consisted of blood. The chain is built from TRBV20-1 and TRBJ1-1; no definite D call. The CDR3 sequence: CSARGTEAFF. In nucleotides, the CDR3 is TGCAGTGCTAGAGGCACTGAAGCTTTCTTT.